These 28 T cell receptor beta chains were all obtained from the same sample, sequenced in a study of neurological immune-mediated disorders (dated by TCRdb to about 2019). Library creation used 5' RACE. Sequenced using an Illumina HiSeq 2500. In TCRdb, the public reads were trimmed at Q25 with fastp and aligned with MiXCR, with productive beta chains retained. Identical CDR3 protein sequences are pooled into one entry, listed with their most common genes and DNA. This sample has about 53,000 distinct CDR3 sequences in its table, and 3% to 4.5% of those were observed once. 3.1% of the sample comes from the top ten. The sequenced sample was PBMCs. These TCRs come from a woman under 40 with multiple sclerosis.

At least ten counts were recorded for this clonotype. V usage is TRBV5-1 and J usage is TRBJ2-3; a possible D gene is TRBD1 (6 bases). V gave up 5 bases and J gave up 2 bases, with 12 bases separating them. Germline CDR1 is SGHRS and CDR2 is YFSETQ. The CDR3 runs 14 residues. The CDR3 sequence is CASRGGVLTDTQYF. The CDR3 DNA reads TGCGCCAGCAGAGGGGGAGTCCTCACAGATACGCAGTATTTT.

The chain is built from TRBV20-1 and TRBJ2-3; the match to TRBD2 covers 9 bases. V dropped 3 bases and J dropped 4; count of bases not matched to a gene: 5. This CDR3 contains 14 residues. From germline, CDR1 is DFQATT and CDR2 SNEGSKA (reference sequence). The chain's CDR3 is CSASVLAGPDTQYF. CDR3 sequence (DNA): TGCAGTGCTAGTGTCCTAGCGGGGCCAGATACGCAGTATTTT.

There are many counts of this clonotype. The chain carries TRBV7-2 and TRBJ2-5; 7 bases fit TRBD2. Germline V lookup: CDR1 SGHTA, CDR2 FQGNSA. This CDR3 contains 14 residues. After removal of 3 bases from V and 5 bases from J, the junction contained 6 bases not matched to a gene. CDR3 sequence (DNA): TGTGCCAGCAGCTTCAGGCGGGAGACGGAGACCCAGTACTTC. Its translation: CASSFRRETETQYF.

This clonotype was counted many times. This chain links TRBV5-1 with TRBJ1-1; no clear D gene. The CDR3 has 13 residues. Germline CDR1 SGHRS, CDR2 YFSETQ. The germline V and J ends were trimmed by 4 bases and 6 bases, with 13 bases remaining between them. The DNA for the CDR3 is TGCGCCAGCAGCCCCTGGACGGGCTCTGAAGCTTTCTTT. Translated, it gives CASSPWTGSEAFF.

In its sample, this clonotype was seen many times. V is TRBV5-1 and J is TRBJ2-7, with 11 bases matching TRBD2. From germline, CDR1 is SGHRS and CDR2 YFSETQ. V dropped 1 base and J dropped 4; count of bases not matched to a gene: 4. This CDR3 has 15 residues. The CDR3, as DNA: TGCGCCAGCAGCTTGACTAGCGGGGGCCCTTACGAGCAGTACTTC. This encodes CASSLTSGGPYEQYF.

This clonotype has at least ten counts. The chain uses TRBV2 and TRBJ1-2; the D is unclear. Trimming left V 4 bases short and J 4 bases short, with 4 bases between. CDR3 length: 11 residues. Germline CDR1 SNHLY, CDR2 FYNNEI. The CDR3 loop is CASSAAYGYTF. The CDR3 DNA follows: TGTGCCAGCAGTGCGGCCTATGGCTACACCTTC.

This clonotype has just a few counts. The genes are TRBV11-2 and TRBJ1-4; D is perhaps TRBD1 (5 bases). Germline CDR1 and CDR2: SGHAT and FQNNGV. V was shortened by 3 bases and J by 10 bases, with 12 bases between the two germline ends. This CDR3 contains 13 residues. As DNA, the CDR3 is TGTGCCAGCAGCTTCCAGGGACTCCGAAAACTGTTTTTT. It encodes CASSFQGLRKLFF.

In this sample, this clonotype turned up many times. The J gene is TRBJ2-7, the V gene TRBV6-5; D not certain. Germline V gene lookup returns CDR1 MNHEY and CDR2 SVGAGI. Trimming removed 2 bases from V and 6 bases from J, with 11 bases in between. The CDR3 contains 13 residues. The CDR3 bases are TGTGCCAGCAGTTACCCAGGTTTAGGCGAGCAGTACTTC. This sequence encodes CASSYPGLGEQYF.

The sample holds many counts of this clonotype. This chain connects TRBV24-1 to TRBJ2-2; the D is unclear. The CDR3 consists of 14 residues. V was pared by 6 bases and J by 2 bases, with 9 bases between. Germline V CDR1 and CDR2: KGHDR, SFDVKD. The CDR3 DNA follows: TGTGCCACCAGTAACACCTTCAACACCGGGGAGCTGTTTTTT. The encoded protein is CATSNTFNTGELFF.

This clonotype showed up many times. This chain connects TRBV20-1 to TRBJ2-1; D unclear. CDR1 DFQATT and CDR2 SNEGSKA come from the germline V gene (reference sequence). The CDR3 consists of 11 residues. V was trimmed by 6 bases and J by 9 bases, leaving 12 bases between them. Written as DNA, the CDR3 is TGCAGTGCCTTACCTATGGTTGAGCAGTTCTTC. Protein product: CSALPMVEQFF.

This clonotype was picked up many times. One junction end disagrees with the germline gene, perhaps due to a read error. The V and J genes are TRBV28 and TRBJ1-5; D is perhaps TRBD1 (6 bases). Germline V gene sequence: CDR1 MDHEN, CDR2 SYDVKM. The CDR3 consists of 15 residues. CDR3 loop: CASSLTGRGNQPQNF. In nucleotides, the CDR3 is TGTGCCAGCAGTTTAACTGGCAGGGGCAATCAGCCCCAGAATTTT.

This clonotype has more than one count but fewer than ten. V and J are TRBV20-1 and TRBJ2-3; 11 positions agree with TRBD2. V was pared by 0 bases and J by 2 bases, with 4 bases of the junction left unmatched. Germline V gene lookup returns CDR1 DFQATT and CDR2 SNEGSKA (reference sequence). The CDR3 has 16 residues. The chain's CDR3 is CSAREGLAVLTDTQYF. The CDR3 bases are TGCAGTGCTAGAGAGGGACTAGCGGTCCTCACAGATACGCAGTATTTT.

This clonotype was seen many times. The chain combines TRBV7-9 with TRBJ1-2; the D gene is possibly TRBD1 (6 bases). With 5 bases removed from V and 8 bases from J, the gap between germline ends came to 12 bases. The CDR3 runs 12 residues. Germline lookup yields CDR1 SEHNR and CDR2 FQNEAQ (reference sequence). CDR3 in amino acids: CASSTYGGGYTF. In nucleotides, the CDR3 is TGTGCCAGCAGCACCTACGGGGGCGGCTACACCTTC.

This clonotype was observed at least ten times. This chain links TRBV29-1 with TRBJ2-3; TRBD1 matches 12 bases. CDR3 size: 16 residues. V lost 8 bases, J lost 7 bases, and 16 bases stayed unmatched. CDR1 and CDR2 from the germline V gene are SQVTM and ANQGSEA. CDR3 DNA sequence: TGCAGCCTATTCTCATGGGACAGGGGGCCTTCTTATACGCAGTATTTT. This gives the protein CSLFSWDRGPSYTQYF.

This clonotype was found many times. V gene TRBV6-5 combines with J gene TRBJ1-1; the match to TRBD1 covers 11 bases. Germline values: CDR1 MNHEY, CDR2 SVGAGI. Unmatched junction bases numbered 9, after V lost 4 bases and J lost 5 bases. This CDR3 is 16 amino acids long. The CDR3 DNA reads as TGTGCCAGCAGTTCTATAGGACAGGGGGCGCGTACTGAAGCTTTCTTT. This translates into CASSSIGQGARTEAFF.

This clonotype was seen many times. The genes are TRBV21-1 and TRBJ2-3; no check of the table's D call, TRBD2, against the DNA was made. TRBV21-1 is noted as a pseudogene. This CDR3 is built from 19 residues. CDR3 region: CASSAPGTSGGGLTDTQYF. CDR3 bases: TGTGCCAGCAGCGCCCCCGGGACTAGCGGGGGGGGACTAACAGATACGCAGTATTTT.

This clonotype has only a few counts. The chain recombines TRBV7-8 with TRBJ2-7; 7 nucleotides match TRBD1. Germline lookup yields CDR1 SGHVS and CDR2 FQNEAQ. With 4 bases clipped from V and 6 bases from J, the junction kept 6 bases outside the gene matches. The CDR3 length is 13 residues. The CDR3 DNA reads TGTGCCAGCAGCTCAGACAGGGCTGGCGAGCAGTACTTC. Encoded protein: CASSSDRAGEQYF.

This clonotype occurred many times. The chain is built from TRBV20-1 and TRBJ2-1; D gene uncertain. The V gene's germline CDR1 is DFQATT and CDR2 SNEGSKA (reference sequence). This CDR3 region has 13 residues. V dropped 4 bases and J dropped 6 bases, with 13 bases sitting between them. CDR3 amino acids: CSATLLVGNEQFF. CDR3 DNA sequence: TGCAGTGCTACTCTTTTGGTGGGCAATGAGCAGTTCTTC.

The chain recombines TRBV28 with TRBJ2-7; 12 nucleotides agree with TRBD2. From germline, CDR1 is MDHEN and CDR2 SYDVKM. V lost 5 bases to trimming and J lost 4 bases; unmatched junction nucleotides: 9. This CDR3 contains 16 residues. In DNA, the CDR3 is TGTGCCAGCAGTCTCCAGACTAGCGGGAGAGTATACGAGCAGTACTTC. It is translated as CASSLQTSGRVYEQYF.

This clonotype was observed at least ten times. The chain recombines TRBV5-6 with TRBJ2-7; D call uncertain. With 4 bases removed from V and 3 bases from J, the gap between germline ends came to 14 bases. The CDR3 covers 14 residues. Germline CDR1 and CDR2: SGHDT and YYEEEE. CDR3 sequence reads: CASSHPALDYEQYF. CDR3 DNA: TGTGCCAGCAGCCATCCCGCCTTGGACTACGAGCAGTACTTC.

This clonotype was seen ten or more times. The V and J genes are TRBV5-6 and TRBJ2-3, with D perhaps assigned TRBD1 or TRBD2 (5 bases each). Germline CDR1 SGHDT, CDR2 YYEEEE. V was pared by 3 bases and J by 6 bases, with 20 bases between. The CDR3 has 16 residues. The CDR3 DNA follows: TGTGCCAGCAGCTCCCCTCGGGGCAGGTCGGGGGATACGCAGTATTTT. Its protein product is CASSSPRGRSGDTQYF.

This clonotype occurred many times. The chain carries TRBV30 and TRBJ1-1; D is perhaps TRBD1 (6 bases). Germline V CDR1 and CDR2: GTSNPN, SVGIG (reference sequence). The V end lost 2 bases, the J end lost 11 bases, and 15 bases lay between the germline ends. The CDR3 runs to 12 residues. This chain's CDR3 is CAWSSRSGDAFF. In DNA form, the CDR3 reads TGTGCCTGGAGTAGTCGATCAGGGGATGCTTTCTTT.

This clonotype was seen at least ten times. The genes are TRBV5-1 and TRBJ1-6; TRBD1 agrees at 8 bases. V shed 3 bases, J shed 7 bases, and the junction held 12 bases outside the gene matches. There are 17 residues in the CDR3. The germline V gene has CDR1 SGHRS and CDR2 YFSETQ. CDR3 amino acids: CASSSDYRDRLNSPLHF. In DNA, the CDR3 is TGCGCCAGCAGCTCAGATTACCGGGACAGGCTAAATTCACCCCTCCACTTT.

This clonotype was seen more than once but under ten times. A single base separates this from a much larger clone, so it may be a read error. The rearrangement joins TRBV5-5 to TRBJ2-7, with D possibly TRBD2 on 6 matching bases. Germline V gene lookup returns CDR1 SGHKS and CDR2 YYEKEE (reference sequence). The CDR3 is 13 residues long. The CDR3 here is CSSSGGPTGEQYF. The CDR3 nucleotides read TGTTCCAGCAGCGGAGGGCCCACGGGGGAGCAGTACTTC.

This clonotype was recorded many times. The junction does not match germline at one end; this may be a read error. The gene calls are TRBV7-8 and TRBJ1-6; TRBD1 matches 7 bases. This CDR3 region has 15 residues. The germline V gene encodes CDR1 SGHVS and CDR2 FQNEAQ. Here the CDR3 reads CASSPGTAINSPLNF. The CDR3 nucleotides are TGTGCCAGCAGCCCGGGGACAGCCATCAATTCACCCCTCAACTTT.

This clonotype showed up many times. The CDR3 DNA follows: TGTGCCAGCAGTTTGGGCCTGGGGACAAAGGACGAGCAGTACTTC. Amino acids: CASSLGLGTKDEQYF. The rearrangement uses TRBV12-3 or TRBV12-4 and TRBJ2-7, with D possibly matching TRBD1 (6 bases). Trimming shortened V by 3 bases and J by 5 bases, and 17 bases separated the two germline ends. The CDR3 extends over 15 amino acids.

This clonotype was counted ten times or more. V usage is TRBV7-2 and J usage is TRBJ2-3; possibly TRBD2 for D (6 bases). In germline, CDR1 is SGHTA, CDR2 FQGNSA. This CDR3 contains 12 residues. The ends were cut back, 5 bases at V and 14 bases at J, with 17 bases in the middle. The CDR3 DNA reads as TGTGCCAGCAGCCATGGGACTCCGAGTCTGTATTTT. Amino acids: CASSHGTPSLYF.

In this sample, this clonotype turned up many times. The chain employs TRBV5-5 and TRBJ2-6; TRBD2 is a possible D gene (5 bases). CDR3 length: 19 amino acids. The V end was cut by 0 bases, the J end by 0 bases, with 16 bases between. CDR1 and CDR2 (germline): SGHKS, YYEKEE (reference sequence). The CDR3 sequence: CASSLALTDSGSGANVLTF. Written as DNA, the CDR3 is TGTGCCAGCAGCTTGGCCTTAACGGACTCGGGCTCTGGGGCCAACGTCCTGACTTTC.